The 4 T cell receptor beta chains reported below all come from one sample, sequenced in a study of T-cell memory formation after mild COVID-19. TCRdb reprocessed the 5' RACE reads with MiXCR, giving one entry per CDR3 protein. The sample lists about 560,000 distinct CDR3 sequences, 15% to 20% seen once, with roughly 7.7% in the top ten. The material sequenced was PBMCs or a T cell subset sorted from them (not recorded which). Receptor source: an adult woman who had mild COVID-19 (a few samples of this study predate the infection). Cell type and time point are not known.

This chain joins TRBV7-9 and TRBJ2-1, with a possible D match to TRBD1 (6 bases). This CDR3 has 12 amino acids. Trimming stripped 5 bases from V and 8 bases from J, with 10 bases between. Germline loops: CDR1 SEHNR, CDR2 FQNEAQ (reference sequence). The CDR3, as DNA: TGTGCCAGCAGCCCAGGACAGTATGAGCAGTTCTTC. This gives the protein CASSPGQYEQFF.

This clonotype was seen more than once but under ten times. CDR3 loop: CASSPGQRPYF. The CDR3 DNA reads TGTGCCAGCAGTCCCGGACAGAGGCCGTATTTT. The genes are TRBV12-3 or TRBV12-4 and TRBJ2-3, with D tentatively TRBD1 (6 bases). Trimming shortened V by 5 bases and J by 14 bases, and 14 bases separated the two germline ends. This CDR3 contains 11 residues.

V is TRBV5-8 and J is TRBJ2-1; D is perhaps TRBD1 or TRBD2 (5 bases each). Trimming took off 4 bases at V and 15 bases at J, with 17 bases between the two ends. This CDR3 comprises 12 residues. Germline CDR1 is SGHTS and CDR2 is YDEGEE. CDR3 sequence (DNA): TGTGCCAGCAGCCTCCGGGACCTTACCGGGTTCTTC. Protein product: CASSLRDLTGFF. The variable domain in full, with the rest retrieved from reference TRBV5-8 and TRBJ2-1, is EAGVTQSPTHLIKTRGQQATLRCSPISGHTSVYWYQQALGLGLQFLLWYDEGEERNRGNFPPRFSGRQFPNYSSELNVNALELEDSALYLCASSLRDLTGFFGPGTRLTVL.

This sequence joins TRBV11-2 and TRBJ1-1; D is unresolved. This CDR3 spans 14 amino acids. The ends were cut back, 2 bases at V and 2 bases at J, with 9 bases in the middle. Germline V CDR1 and CDR2: SGHAT, FQNNGV. The CDR3 nucleotides read TGTGCCAGCAGCTTATTTGCCGTCAACACTGAAGCTTTCTTT. This sequence encodes CASSLFAVNTEAFF.